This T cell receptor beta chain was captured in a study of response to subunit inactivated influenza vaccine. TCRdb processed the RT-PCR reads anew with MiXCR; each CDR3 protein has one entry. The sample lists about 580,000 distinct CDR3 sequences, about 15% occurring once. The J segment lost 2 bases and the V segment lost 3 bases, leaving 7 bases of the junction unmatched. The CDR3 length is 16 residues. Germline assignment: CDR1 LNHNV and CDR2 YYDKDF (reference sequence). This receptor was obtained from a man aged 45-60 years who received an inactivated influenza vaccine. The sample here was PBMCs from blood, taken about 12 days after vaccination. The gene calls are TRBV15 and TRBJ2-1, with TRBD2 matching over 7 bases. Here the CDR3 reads CATSSHGGRAYNEQFF. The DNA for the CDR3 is TGTGCCACCAGCAGTCACGGAGGGAGGGCCTACAATGAGCAGTTCTTC. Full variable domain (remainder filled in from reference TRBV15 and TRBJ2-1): DAMVIQNPRYQVTQFGKPVTLSCSQTLNHNVMYWYQQKSSQAPKLLFHYYDKDFNNEADTPDNFQSRRPNTSFCFLDIRSPGLGDTAMYLCATSSHGGRAYNEQFFGPGTRLTVL.